This T cell receptor beta chain comes out of a study of hypomethylating agent response in myelodysplastic syndrome. Study-level information: Responders were 6 or 7 patients with complete response or hematologic improvement; five were non-responders.

V dropped 10 bases and J dropped 3 bases, with 16 bases sitting between them. This CDR3 is 13 amino acids long. Germline V lookup: CDR1 MNHNY, CDR2 SVGAGI (reference sequence). Clones were sequenced by immunoSEQ multiplex PCR, and TCRdb holds only the in-frame ones, with some missing. This table holds approximately 5,500 clones, around 80% found once. This clone was seen just once. The genes are TRBV6-6 and TRBJ2-7; TRBD1 is a possible D gene (5 bases). This receptor was taken from a human donor with myelodysplastic syndrome. Material: bone marrow, obtained before or after starting hypomethylating agent treatment for myelodysplastic syndrome (not recorded which). The CDR3 region has the DNA TGTGCCACGCAGACTGGGGCCAGCTACGAGCAGTACTTC. Translation gives CATQTGASYEQYF.